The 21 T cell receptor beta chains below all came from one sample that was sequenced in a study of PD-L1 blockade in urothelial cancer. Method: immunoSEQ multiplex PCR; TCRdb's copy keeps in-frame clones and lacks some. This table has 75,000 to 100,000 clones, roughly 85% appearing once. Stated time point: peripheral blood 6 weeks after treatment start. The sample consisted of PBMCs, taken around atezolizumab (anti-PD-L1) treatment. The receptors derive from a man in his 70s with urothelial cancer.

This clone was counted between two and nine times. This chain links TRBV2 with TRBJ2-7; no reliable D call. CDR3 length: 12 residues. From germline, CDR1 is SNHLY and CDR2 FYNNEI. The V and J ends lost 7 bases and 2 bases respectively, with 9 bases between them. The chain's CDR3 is CASTREAYEQYF. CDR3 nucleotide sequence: TGTGCCAGCACCCGAGAGGCCTACGAGCAGTACTTC.

The CDR3 DNA reads TGTGCCAGCAGCTTATTCCCAGGGGGCGCAACAGATACGCAGTATTTT. The encoded protein is CASSLFPGGATDTQYF. The chain carries TRBV7-2 and TRBJ2-3; 8 nucleotides line up with TRBD1. Unmatched junction bases numbered 7, after V lost 2 bases and J lost 3 bases. The CDR3 has 16 amino acids. CDR1 is SGHTA, CDR2 FQGNSA, per germline.

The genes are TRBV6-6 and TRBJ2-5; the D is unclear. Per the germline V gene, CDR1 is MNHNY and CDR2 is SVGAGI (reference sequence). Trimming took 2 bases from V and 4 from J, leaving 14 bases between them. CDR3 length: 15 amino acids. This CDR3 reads CASSYTFPVRETQYF. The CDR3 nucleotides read TGTGCCAGCAGTTACACCTTCCCTGTGCGAGAGACCCAGTACTTC.

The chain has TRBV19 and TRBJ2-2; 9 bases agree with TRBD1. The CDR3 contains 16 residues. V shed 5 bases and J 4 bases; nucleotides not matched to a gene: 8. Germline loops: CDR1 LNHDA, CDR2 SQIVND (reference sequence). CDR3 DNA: TGTGCCAGTAGTCCGAGTAGGACAGGGGCCACCGGGGAGCTGTTTTTT. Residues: CASSPSRTGATGELFF.

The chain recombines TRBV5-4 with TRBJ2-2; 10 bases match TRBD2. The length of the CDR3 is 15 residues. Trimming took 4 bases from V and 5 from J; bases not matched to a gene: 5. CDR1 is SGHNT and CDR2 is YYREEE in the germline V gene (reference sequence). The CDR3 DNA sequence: TGTGCCAGCAGCGCCGGACTAGCGGTTACCGGGGAGCTGTTTTTT. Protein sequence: CASSAGLAVTGELFF.

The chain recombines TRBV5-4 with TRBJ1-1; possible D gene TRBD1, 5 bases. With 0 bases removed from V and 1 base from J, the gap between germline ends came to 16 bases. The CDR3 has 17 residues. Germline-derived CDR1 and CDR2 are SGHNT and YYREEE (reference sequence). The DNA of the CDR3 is TGTGCCAGCAGCTTGGAAGGGGCAACAGACTGGAACACTGAAGCTTTCTTT. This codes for CASSLEGATDWNTEAFF.

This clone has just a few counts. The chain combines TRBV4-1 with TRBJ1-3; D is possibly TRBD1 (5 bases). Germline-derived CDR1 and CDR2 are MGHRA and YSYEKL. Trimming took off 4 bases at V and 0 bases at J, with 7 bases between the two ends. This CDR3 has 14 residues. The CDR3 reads CASSLQDSGNTIYF. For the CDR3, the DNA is TGCGCCAGCAGCCTACAGGACTCTGGAAACACCATATATTTT.

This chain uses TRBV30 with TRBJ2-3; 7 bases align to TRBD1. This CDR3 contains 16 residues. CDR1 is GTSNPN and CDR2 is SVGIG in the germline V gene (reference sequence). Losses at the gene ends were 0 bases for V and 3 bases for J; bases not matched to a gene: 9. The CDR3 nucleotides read TGTGCCTGGAGTGTAAGGGCAGGGGGTACAACAGATACGCAGTATTTT. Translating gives CAWSVRAGGTTDTQYF.

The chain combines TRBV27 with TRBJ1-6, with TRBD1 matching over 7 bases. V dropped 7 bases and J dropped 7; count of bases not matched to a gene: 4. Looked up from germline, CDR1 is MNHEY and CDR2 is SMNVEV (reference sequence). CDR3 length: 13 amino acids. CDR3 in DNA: TGTGCCAGCAAAGCAGGGGGGAATTCACCCCTCCACTTT. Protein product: CASKAGGNSPLHF.

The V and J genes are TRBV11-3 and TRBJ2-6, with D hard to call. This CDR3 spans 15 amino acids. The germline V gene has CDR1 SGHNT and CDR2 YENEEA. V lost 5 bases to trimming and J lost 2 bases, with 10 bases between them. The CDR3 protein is CASSLQLTGANVLTF. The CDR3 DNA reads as TGTGCCAGCAGCCTACAGCTTACTGGGGCCAACGTCCTGACTTTC. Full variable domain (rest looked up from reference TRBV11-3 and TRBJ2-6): EAGVVQSPRYKIIEKKQPVAFWCNPISGHNTLYWYLQNLGQGPELLIRYENEEAVDDSQLPKDRFSAERLKGVDSTLKIQPAELGDSAVYLCASSLQLTGANVLTFGAGSRLTVL.

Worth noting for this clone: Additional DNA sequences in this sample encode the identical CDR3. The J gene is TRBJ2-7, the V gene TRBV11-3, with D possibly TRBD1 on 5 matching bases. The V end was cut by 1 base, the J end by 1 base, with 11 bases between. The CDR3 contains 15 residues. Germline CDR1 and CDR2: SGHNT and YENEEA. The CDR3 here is CASSLGVQGSYEQYF. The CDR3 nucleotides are TGTGCCAGCAGCTTAGGGGTCCAGGGATCCTACGAGCAGTACTTC.

The CDR3 sequence: CSVSEERTDTQYF. The CDR3 DNA follows: TGCAGCGTTTCGGAGGAGAGAACAGATACGCAGTATTTT. The chain links TRBV29-1 to TRBJ2-3; a possible D gene is TRBD2 (5 bases). This CDR3 contains 13 residues. Between the trimmed V and J ends, which lost 5 bases and 3 bases, there was a span of 12 bases. Germline-derived CDR1 and CDR2 are SQVTM and ANQGSEA.

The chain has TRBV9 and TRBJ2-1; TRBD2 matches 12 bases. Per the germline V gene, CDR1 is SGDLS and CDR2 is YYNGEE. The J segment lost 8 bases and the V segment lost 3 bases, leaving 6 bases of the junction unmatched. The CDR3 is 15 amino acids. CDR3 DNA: TGTGCCAGCAGCGCCTCTAGCGGGGGGGACGATGAGCAGTTCTTC. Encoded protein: CASSASSGGDDEQFF.

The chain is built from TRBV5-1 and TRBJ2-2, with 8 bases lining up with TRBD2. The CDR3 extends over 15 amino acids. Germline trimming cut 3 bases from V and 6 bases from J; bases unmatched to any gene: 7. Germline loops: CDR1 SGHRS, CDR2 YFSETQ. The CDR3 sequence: CASSSTGRGAGELFF. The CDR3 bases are TGCGCCAGCAGCTCAACCGGGAGGGGGGCCGGGGAGCTGTTTTTT.

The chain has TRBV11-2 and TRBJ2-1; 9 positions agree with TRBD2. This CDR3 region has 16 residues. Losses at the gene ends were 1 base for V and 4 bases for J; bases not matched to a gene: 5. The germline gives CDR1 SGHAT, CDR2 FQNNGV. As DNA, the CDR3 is TGTGCCAGCAGCTTAGTTGGTAGCGGGGGTTACAATGAGCAGTTCTTC. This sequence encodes CASSLVGSGGYNEQFF.

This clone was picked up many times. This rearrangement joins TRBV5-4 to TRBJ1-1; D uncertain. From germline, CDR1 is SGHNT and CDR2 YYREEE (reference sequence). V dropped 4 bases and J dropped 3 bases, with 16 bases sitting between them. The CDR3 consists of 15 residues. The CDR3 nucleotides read TGTGCCAGCAGCCCCCTTAATGGAGTGGACACTGAAGCTTTCTTT. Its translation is CASSPLNGVDTEAFF. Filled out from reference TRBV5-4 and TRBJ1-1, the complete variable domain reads ETGVTQSPTHLIKTRGQQVTLRCSSQSGHNTVSWYQQALGQGPQFIFQYYREEENGRGNFPPRFSGLQFPNYSSELNVNALELDDSALYLCASSPLNGVDTEAFFGQGTRLTVV.

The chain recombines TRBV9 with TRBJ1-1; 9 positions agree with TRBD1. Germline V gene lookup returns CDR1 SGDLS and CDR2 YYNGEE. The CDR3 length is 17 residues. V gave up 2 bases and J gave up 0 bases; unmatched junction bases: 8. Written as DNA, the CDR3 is TGTGCCAGCAGCGTCACTCCACAGGGGGCTCTGAACACTGAAGCTTTCTTT. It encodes CASSVTPQGALNTEAFF.

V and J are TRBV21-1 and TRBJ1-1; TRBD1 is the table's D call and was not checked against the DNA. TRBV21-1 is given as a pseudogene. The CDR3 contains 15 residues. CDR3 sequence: CASSKAVGVDTEAFF. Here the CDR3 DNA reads TGTGCCAGCAGCAAAGCCGTAGGGGTGGATACTGAAGCTTTCTTT.

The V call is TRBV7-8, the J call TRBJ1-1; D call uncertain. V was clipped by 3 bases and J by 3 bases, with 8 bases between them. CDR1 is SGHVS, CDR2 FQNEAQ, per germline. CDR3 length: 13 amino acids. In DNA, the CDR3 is TGTGCCAGCAGCTTCACAGATTACACTGAAGCTTTCTTT. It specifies CASSFTDYTEAFF.

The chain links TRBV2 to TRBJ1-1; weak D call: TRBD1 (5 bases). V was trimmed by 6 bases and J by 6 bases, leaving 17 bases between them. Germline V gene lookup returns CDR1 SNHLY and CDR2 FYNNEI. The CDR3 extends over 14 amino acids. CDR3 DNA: TGTGCCAGCAGGGCCGCAGGGAGGATGGCTGAAGCTTTCTTT. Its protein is CASRAAGRMAEAFF.

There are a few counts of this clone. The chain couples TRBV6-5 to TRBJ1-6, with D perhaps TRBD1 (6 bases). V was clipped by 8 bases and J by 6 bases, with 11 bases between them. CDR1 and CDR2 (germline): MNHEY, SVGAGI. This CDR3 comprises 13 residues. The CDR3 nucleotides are TGTGCCAGCCGAAGGGGGAGTAATTCACCCCTCCACTTT. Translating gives CASRRGSNSPLHF.